Presented here are 22 T cell receptor beta chains from one specimen sequenced in a study of long-term antiretroviral therapy in people with HIV. Researchers report immunoSEQ v3.0 was run at survey level. Sequencing was performed with immunoSEQ multiplex PCR; in TCRdb, only in-frame clones are kept and a portion is missing. The sample has around 16,000 clones, under 85% seen once. The sample here was unsorted PBMCs, taken around 3.2 years after starting antiretroviral therapy. Receptors were obtained from a woman in her 40s with HIV.

This chain uses TRBV6-5 with TRBJ1-2; D may be TRBD1 (5 bases). The germline gives CDR1 MNHEY, CDR2 SVGAGI. The V and J ends lost 4 bases and 8 bases respectively, with 17 bases between them. This CDR3 is 14 amino acids long. CDR3 amino acids: CASSSQGRPLGYTF. CDR3 nucleotide sequence: TGTGCCAGCAGTTCCCAGGGAAGGCCTCTGGGCTACACCTTC.

This clone was detected only once. This chain uses TRBV30 with TRBJ2-6; TRBD2 is a possible D gene (6 bases). Germline loops: CDR1 GTSNPN, CDR2 SVGIG (reference sequence). Trimming removed 0 bases at V and 0 bases at J, with 9 bases between. The CDR3 runs 16 residues. CDR3 sequence: CAWSVREISGANVLTF. CDR3 DNA sequence: TGTGCCTGGAGTGTACGGGAGATCTCTGGGGCCAACGTCCTGACTTTC.

The chain is built from TRBV6-6 and TRBJ2-5, with D perhaps TRBD2 (6 bases). The germline V gene encodes CDR1 MNHNY and CDR2 SVGAGI (reference sequence). Deletions cut 0 bases from V and 5 bases from J, with 13 bases between. The CDR3 has 15 amino acids. As DNA, the CDR3 is TGTGCCAGCAGTTACTCAGCGGGTCTACGGGAGACCCAGTACTTC. Translation: CASSYSAGLRETQYF.

This chain uses TRBV6-6 with TRBJ2-3; D is ambiguous. V was pared by 4 bases and J by 0 bases, with 14 bases between. CDR1 MNHNY and CDR2 SVGAGI come from the germline V gene (reference sequence). CDR3 size: 16 residues. CDR3 bases: TGTGCCAGCAGTTCCACCTACATCACTAGCACAGATACGCAGTATTTT. Translated, it gives CASSSTYITSTDTQYF.

The chain recombines TRBV5-1 with TRBJ2-7; D is perhaps TRBD1 or TRBD2 (5 bases each). Germline values: CDR1 SGHRS, CDR2 YFSETQ. The CDR3 sequence is 14 residues long. With 3 bases removed from V and 0 bases from J, the gap between germline ends came to 10 bases. CDR3 amino acids: CASSSEGSSYEQYF. The CDR3 nucleotides are TGCGCCAGCAGCTCTGAGGGGAGCTCCTACGAGCAGTACTTC.

The V and J genes are TRBV5-1 and TRBJ1-1; the match to TRBD1 covers 9 bases. V shed 5 bases and J 3 bases; nucleotides not matched to a gene: 5. The germline V gene encodes CDR1 SGHRS and CDR2 YFSETQ. The CDR3 sequence is 14 residues long. The CDR3 DNA follows: TGCGCCAGCAGTGAGACAGGGGGGTACACTGAAGCTTTCTTT. Amino acids: CASSETGGYTEAFF.

This chain joins TRBV5-4 and TRBJ2-5; possibly TRBD1 or TRBD2 for D (5 bases each). The ends were cut back, 2 bases at V and 4 bases at J, with 12 bases in the middle. CDR1 is SGHNT and CDR2 is YYREEE in the germline V gene (reference sequence). The CDR3 extends over 14 amino acids. CDR3 sequence: CASSLGTGRETQYF. The CDR3 coding sequence is TGTGCCAGCAGCTTAGGCACGGGACGAGAGACCCAGTACTTC.

This clone came up a few times. The chain employs TRBV18 and TRBJ2-2; 10 bases are a match to TRBD1. CDR1 and CDR2 (germline): KGHSH, LQKENI. Trimming removed 6 bases from V and 7 bases from J; junction bases left unmatched: 8. CDR3 length: 15 amino acids. CDR3 DNA: TGTGCCAGCTCGGAACGACAGGGGGCCGGCGGGGAGCTGTTTTTT. This codes for CASSERQGAGGELFF.

The J gene is TRBJ2-1, the V gene TRBV11-3, with D hard to call. V was cut by 2 bases and J by 3 bases, with 11 bases left in between. The germline CDR1 and CDR2 sequences are SGHNT and YENEEA. The length of the CDR3 is 15 residues. The CDR3 is CASSLFGDRYNEQFF. In nucleotides, the CDR3 is TGTGCCAGCAGCTTATTCGGTGACCGCTACAATGAGCAGTTCTTC. Filled out from reference TRBV11-3 and TRBJ2-1, the complete variable domain reads EAGVVQSPRYKIIEKKQPVAFWCNPISGHNTLYWYLQNLGQGPELLIRYENEEAVDDSQLPKDRFSAERLKGVDSTLKIQPAELGDSAVYLCASSLFGDRYNEQFFGPGTRLTVL.

This clone showed up just a few times. The genes are TRBV7-2 and TRBJ1-5; D is unresolved. CDR3 length: 14 residues. Trimming removed 1 base from V and 5 bases from J, with 9 bases in between. CDR1 SGHTA and CDR2 FQGNSA come from the germline V gene. CDR3 sequence reads: CASSLGGGDQPQHF. The CDR3 DNA reads as TGTGCCAGCAGCTTAGGCGGAGGTGATCAGCCCCAGCATTTT. The full variable domain, completed using reference TRBV7-2 and TRBJ1-5, is GAGVSQSPSNKVTEKGKDVELRCDPISGHTALYWYRQSLGQGLEFLIYFQGNSAPDKSGLPSDRFSAERTGGSVSTLTIQRTQQEDSAVYLCASSLGGGDQPQHFGDGTRLSIL.

In DNA, the CDR3 is TGTGCCAGCAGCTTATCGGGCGACAGGGTCTCTGGCTACACCTTC. Residues: CASSLSGDRVSGYTF. The chain has TRBV7-6 and TRBJ1-2, with 7 bases fitting TRBD1. CDR1 is SGHVS, CDR2 FNYEAQ, per germline. CDR3 length: 15 residues. J gave up 7 bases and V 2 bases, and 10 bases lay outside the gene matches.

The genes are TRBV5-1 and TRBJ1-1; no reliable D call. V lost 0 bases and J lost 1, with 4 bases in between. Looked up from germline, CDR1 is SGHRS and CDR2 is YFSETQ. This CDR3 region has 13 residues. The CDR3 protein is CASSLGGNTEAFF. The CDR3 DNA is TGCGCCAGCAGCTTGGGCGGGAACACTGAAGCTTTCTTT.

The chain recombines TRBV25-1 with TRBJ1-3; no clear D. Looked up from germline, CDR1 is MGHDK and CDR2 is SYGVNS. The V end was cut by 3 bases, the J end by 13 bases, with 16 bases between. The CDR3 is made up of 13 amino acids. Written as DNA, the CDR3 is TGTGCCAGCAGTGACCCCTGGGAGGGTAGAATATATTTT. Translating gives CASSDPWEGRIYF.

This chain uses TRBV30 with TRBJ2-1; perhaps TRBD1 as D (8 bases). Germline V gene lookup returns CDR1 GTSNPN and CDR2 SVGIG (reference sequence). The CDR3 covers 13 residues. The V gene lost 7 bases and the J gene lost 5 bases, with 15 bases spanning the gap. The CDR3 sequence is CASNRGGNNEQFF. CDR3 sequence (DNA): TGTGCCTCCAACAGGGGGGGAAACAATGAGCAGTTCTTC.

The chain recombines TRBV7-9 with TRBJ2-7; no firm D call. V dropped 5 bases and J dropped 6 bases, with 11 bases sitting between them. The CDR3 covers 12 residues. The germline V gene encodes CDR1 SEHNR and CDR2 FQNEAQ (reference sequence). The CDR3 sequence is CASSRFSGEQYF. CDR3 in DNA: TGTGCCAGCAGCCGATTTAGTGGCGAGCAGTACTTC.

The chain couples TRBV7-9 to TRBJ2-5; D is perhaps TRBD1 or TRBD2 (5 bases each). The CDR3 covers 17 residues. CDR1 is SEHNR and CDR2 is FQNEAQ in the germline V gene (reference sequence). V lost 0 bases and J lost 2, with 16 bases in between. CDR3 protein: CASSLATGTAGQETQYF. The CDR3 nucleotides read TGTGCCAGCAGCTTAGCGACCGGGACCGCCGGACAAGAGACCCAGTACTTC. Supplemented by reference TRBV7-9 and TRBJ2-5, the full variable domain reads DTGVSQNPRHKITKRGQNVTFRCDPISEHNRLYWYRQTLGQGPEFLTYFQNEAQLEKSRLLSDRFSAERPKGSFSTLEIQRTEQGDSAMYLCASSLATGTAGQETQYFGPGTRLLVL.

The chain employs TRBV19 and TRBJ2-7, with 9 bases aligning to TRBD1. The junction had 4 bases not matched to a gene; V was cut back by 3 bases and J by 4 bases. The CDR3 sequence is 14 residues long. The germline CDR1 and CDR2 sequences are LNHDA and SQIVND (reference sequence). CDR3 nucleotides: TGTGCCAGTAGTATGGCGGGACAGGGTTACGAGCAGTACTTC. Protein product: CASSMAGQGYEQYF.

The V call is TRBV5-6, the J call TRBJ1-5, with 11 nucleotides matching TRBD1. The ends lost 0 bases at V and 6 bases at J; junction bases unmatched: 5. CDR3 length: 16 residues. From germline, CDR1 is SGHDT and CDR2 YYEEEE. The CDR3 DNA sequence: TGTGCCAGCAGCTTGGGGGGCGGGACAGGGGGTCAGCCCCAGCATTTT. It specifies CASSLGGGTGGQPQHF.

The chain uses TRBV7-8 and TRBJ2-5; 13 nucleotides align to TRBD2. V lost 1 base to trimming and J lost 4 bases; unmatched junction nucleotides: 9. CDR1 is SGHVS, CDR2 FQNEAQ, per germline. This CDR3 region has 18 residues. The CDR3, as DNA: TGTGCCAGCAGCTTAGAACTAGCGGGGGGGGCTAGTAGAGAGACCCAGTACTTC. Translating gives CASSLELAGGASRETQYF. The full variable domain, its missing parts supplied by reference TRBV7-8 and TRBJ2-5, is GAGVSQSPRYKVAKRGQDVALRCDPISGHVSLFWYQQALGQGPEFLTYFQNEAQLDKSGLPSDRFFAERPEGSVSTLKIQRTQQEDSAVYLCASSLELAGGASRETQYFGPGTRLLVL.

V is TRBV5-4 and J is TRBJ1-1; a weak D match, TRBD1 (5 bases). The CDR3 loop spans 14 amino acids. V was shortened by 0 bases and J by 7 bases, with 13 bases between the two germline ends. Germline CDR1 and CDR2: SGHNT and YYREEE (reference sequence). In DNA, the CDR3 is TGTGCCAGCAGCTTGGTCAGGGCACCCAATGAAGCTTTCTTT. Protein product: CASSLVRAPNEAFF.

The CDR3 DNA reads TGTGCCAGCAGCCCCGGGACAGGGGAGCAGTACTTC. Residues: CASSPGTGEQYF. The V gene is TRBV11-3, the J gene TRBJ2-7, with TRBD1 identical over 9 bases. The germline CDR1 and CDR2 sequences are SGHNT and YENEEA. The ends lost 5 bases at V and 7 bases at J; junction bases unmatched: 3. The CDR3 sequence is 12 residues long.

This chain links TRBV6-1 with TRBJ1-5; D is uncertain. In germline, CDR1 is MNHNS, CDR2 SASEGT. Trimming took off 1 base at V and 4 bases at J, with 5 bases between the two ends. The CDR3 sequence is 13 residues long. In DNA form, the CDR3 reads TGTGCCAGCAGTGAAGACCTAAATCAGCCCCAGCATTTT. Translating it yields CASSEDLNQPQHF.